One and the same sample provided the 7 T cell receptor beta chains below, sequenced in a study of cytomegalovirus exposure and HLA in healthy donors. In the PCR, 60 Vbeta and 13 Jbeta primers were used. Using immunoSEQ multiplex PCR, the repertoire was profiled, and TCRdb retains in-frame clones only, with some absent. The sample carries around 170,000 clones, less than 75% recorded once. Sequenced sample: PBMCs. Source of these receptors: a girl aged 10 to 17 in good health and CMV-seronegative.

The chain carries TRBV7-8 and TRBJ2-5; no reliable D call. The germline V and J ends were trimmed by 3 bases and 7 bases, with 15 bases remaining between them. This CDR3 is built from 14 residues. The germline gives CDR1 SGHVS, CDR2 FQNEAQ. The CDR3 loop reads CASSFSTGEGTQYF. The CDR3 DNA reads as TGTGCCAGCAGCTTTTCGACTGGAGAAGGGACCCAGTACTTC. Full variable domain (outside the CDR3, taken from reference TRBV7-8 and TRBJ2-5): GAGVSQSPRYKVAKRGQDVALRCDPISGHVSLFWYQQALGQGPEFLTYFQNEAQLDKSGLPSDRFFAERPEGSVSTLKIQRTQQEDSAVYLCASSFSTGEGTQYFGPGTRLLVL.

This chain uses TRBV11-2 with TRBJ1-2, with D possibly TRBD1 on 5 matching bases. The CDR3 length is 14 residues. The ends were cut back, 5 bases at V and 0 bases at J, with 10 bases in the middle. Per the germline V gene, CDR1 is SGHAT and CDR2 is FQNNGV. CDR3 DNA: TGTGCCAGCAGCGACAGTGTGACTAACTATGGCTACACCTTC. Translation gives CASSDSVTNYGYTF.

The chain employs TRBV7-9 and TRBJ1-1, with a weak D call TRBD1 (5 bases). V dropped 5 bases and J dropped 3 bases, with 25 bases sitting between them. This CDR3 has 18 residues. The germline V gene encodes CDR1 SEHNR and CDR2 FQNEAQ (reference sequence). CDR3 nucleotides: TGTGCCAGCAGCCCCCAGAGACAGTCTCTTGGCCGAGACACTGAAGCTTTCTTT. Its protein product is CASSPQRQSLGRDTEAFF. Looking up the rest from reference TRBV7-9 and TRBJ1-1 gives the full variable domain: DTGVSQNPRHKITKRGQNVTFRCDPISEHNRLYWYRQTLGQGPEFLTYFQNEAQLEKSRLLSDRFSAERPKGSFSTLEIQRTEQGDSAMYLCASSPQRQSLGRDTEAFFGQGTRLTVV.

V gene TRBV6-5 combines with J gene TRBJ1-1; D possibly corresponds to TRBD1 (6 bases). Trimming took 7 bases from V and 4 from J, leaving 10 bases between them. The CDR3 has 12 residues. The germline CDR1 and CDR2 sequences are MNHEY and SVGAGI. CDR3 sequence (DNA): TGTGCCAGCAATACAGGGAGCACTGAAGCTTTCTTT. This encodes CASNTGSTEAFF.

This clone appeared a few times. The genes are TRBV7-9 and TRBJ1-4; D might be TRBD1 (6 bases). CDR3 size: 12 residues. V gave up 6 bases and J gave up 12 bases, with 14 bases separating them. Germline V lookup: CDR1 SEHNR, CDR2 FQNEAQ (reference sequence). In nucleotides, the CDR3 is TGTGCCAGCAGTCCTACAGGGAGGGAACTGTTTTTT. This translates into CASSPTGRELFF.

There are a few counts of this clone. The rearrangement links TRBV2 to TRBJ2-1; D possibly corresponds to TRBD1 (6 bases). The germline V and J ends were trimmed by 7 bases and 8 bases, with 18 bases remaining between them. Germline V CDR1 and CDR2: SNHLY, FYNNEI. The CDR3 extends over 14 amino acids. The CDR3 coding sequence is TGTGCCAGCAAGGTTGTGGGGGCTAACGATGAGCAGTTCTTC. Residues: CASKVVGANDEQFF.

This clone appeared once. This rearrangement joins TRBV7-9 to TRBJ2-7, with TRBD1 identical over 10 bases. The CDR3 is made up of 16 amino acids. Germline CDR1 SEHNR, CDR2 FQNEAQ (reference sequence). The J segment lost 2 bases and the V segment lost 5 bases, leaving 9 bases of the junction unmatched. The CDR3 loop is CASSLDGTGVTYEQYF. DNA for the CDR3: TGTGCCAGCAGCCTAGATGGGACAGGGGTTACCTACGAGCAGTACTTC.